This paragraph reports one T cell receptor (beta chain). The data derive from a study of blood T cell repertoires in COVID-19. TCRdb keeps only in-frame clones here, not all; method: immunoSEQ multiplex PCR. The sample has 250,000 to 400,000 clones; roughly 90% are singletons. The trim removed 4 bases at V and 6 bases at J, leaving 5 bases unmatched. The CDR3 length is 14 residues. CDR1 and CDR2 (germline): LNHDA, SQIVND (reference sequence). This chain joins TRBV19 and TRBJ1-5; the match to TRBD1 covers 8 bases. The source of this sequence is a man in his 60s who had recovered from COVID-19. Input material: PBMCs or T cells enriched from blood (not recorded which). The CDR3: CASSKDREGQPQHF. DNA of the CDR3: TGTGCCAGTAGTAAGGACAGGGAAGGTCAGCCCCAGCATTTT. The variable domain in full, completed from reference TRBV19 and TRBJ1-5, reads DGGITQSPKYLFRKEGQNVTLSCEQNLNHDAMYWYRQDPGQGLRLIYYSQIVNDFQKGDIAEGYSVSREKKESFPLTVTSAQKNPTAFYLCASSKDREGQPQHFGDGTRLSIL.